This TCR beta chain was sequenced during a study of beta chain features in type 1 diabetes. Study overall: Age, gender and cell yields were alike across patients and healthy donors. Researchers looked at roughly 110 million sorted cells across all samples.

Germline V gene lookup returns CDR1 MGHRA and CDR2 YSYEKL. Trimming took 6 bases from V and 0 from J, leaving 18 bases between them. There are 17 residues in the CDR3. Only one heparinised blood draw was taken per donor, and its volume averaged around 100 mL. Every bit of the isolated RNA underwent reverse transcription, so sequencing read expressed TCRB transcripts. Mean read depth for naive, central memory and regulatory T cell samples was about 3.6 million reads. TCRdb's copy holds only in-frame clones and misses some; the assay was immunoSEQ multiplex PCR. The data contain about 370,000 clones, roughly 16% of them singletons.

What was sequenced was naive CD4+ T cells from blood. The receptor was isolated from a woman between 18 and 29 years old in good health. The rearrangement links TRBV4-1 to TRBJ2-1; maybe TRBD2 (5 bases). The chain's CDR3 is CASRTVPQRYSYNEQFF. CDR3 DNA sequence: TGCGCCAGCAGAACGGTGCCCCAGCGGTACTCCTACAATGAGCAGTTCTTC.